A selection of T cell receptor beta chains follows, all from one sample in a study of CD8 T cells in Susac syndrome. One entry per CDR3 protein results from TCRdb running MiXCR on the immunoSEQ multiplex PCR reads. The table has about 300,000 distinct CDR3 sequences, about 90% seen once. The sample taken for sequencing was CD4+ T cells from PBMCs. Receptors were obtained from a human donor with multiple sclerosis. The CDR3 runs from the conserved cysteine through the conserved F or W. D genes are given only for firm matches. Expanded clones are given a class, and other clones once, few, many or no size at all.

15	-	TRBV20-1	-	TRBJ2-4	CSASRRSLAKNIQYF	TGCAGTGCCAGCCGACGGTCCTTAGCCAAAAACATTCAGTACTTC
15	once	TRBV15	-	TRBJ2-1	CATSRNLPPYNEQFF	TGTGCCACCAGCAGAAATCTACCCCCGTACAATGAGCAGTTCTTC
13	-	TRBV6-6	-	TRBJ1-1	CASAIGPNTEAFF	TGTGCCAGCGCGATAGGCCCTAACACTGAAGCTTTCTTT
16	-	TRBV29-1	-	TRBJ1-1	CSVERRGAGDNTEAFF	TGCAGCGTTGAAAGGAGGGGGGCTGGGGATAACACTGAAGCTTTCTTT
15	-	TRBV18	-	TRBJ2-2	CASSPIPANTGELFF	TGTGCCAGCTCCCCTATTCCCGCGAACACCGGGGAGCTGTTTTTT
13	-	TRBV6-4	-	TRBJ1-2	CASSELLGSGYTF	TGTGCCAGCAGTGAGCTCTTGGGATCTGGCTACACCTTC
20	-	TRBV5-6	TRBD2	TRBJ2-1	CASSSLGGLAGQSSYNEQFF	TGTGCCAGCAGCTCCCTGGGGGGACTAGCGGGCCAGAGCTCCTACAATGAGCAGTTCTTC
16	-	TRBV7-9	-	TRBJ1-6	CASSFLQTGPNSPLHF	TGTGCCAGCAGCTTCCTTCAAACCGGTCCGAATTCACCCCTCCACTTT
17	-	TRBV13	-	TRBJ2-1	CASSIPVGIAVDNEQFF	TGTGCCAGCAGCATACCAGTTGGAATAGCCGTCGACAATGAGCAGTTCTTC
15	-	TRBV9	-	TRBJ2-4	CASSADAVAKNIQYF	TGTGCCAGCAGCGCGGACGCCGTAGCCAAAAACATTCAGTACTTC
13	-	TRBV29-1	-	TRBJ2-7	CSVRDMLNYEQYF	TGCAGCGTTCGGGACATGCTTAACTACGAGCAGTACTTC
20	-	TRBV4-3	TRBD2	TRBJ2-7	CASSRYWGTSGSPGTYEQYF	TGCGCCAGCAGCCGGTATTGGGGGACTAGCGGCTCCCCAGGGACCTACGAGCAGTACTTC
13	-	TRBV20-1	TRBD1	TRBJ1-1	CKPRGPRGTEAFF	TGCAAACCCAGGGGGCCAAGGGGTACTGAAGCTTTCTTT
14	-	TRBV19	TRBD1	TRBJ2-7	CASSITGGSDEQYF	TGTGCCAGTAGTATAACAGGGGGCTCTGACGAGCAGTACTTC
13	few	TRBV5-1	-	TRBJ2-5	CASSLVGQETQYF	TGTGCCAGCAGCTTAGTTGGCCAAGAGACCCAGTACTTC
15	once	TRBV7-9	TRBD1	TRBJ1-1	CASSWTGALNTEAFF	TGTGCCAGCAGCTGGACAGGGGCCCTGAACACTGAAGCTTTCTTT
17	-	TRBV30	-	TRBJ1-3	CAWSPGARRSSGNTIYF	TGTGCCTGGAGCCCCGGGGCGCGGAGAAGCTCTGGAAACACCATATATTTT
14	-	TRBV19	-	TRBJ1-5	CASKRQGGNQPQHF	TGTGCCAGTAAAAGGCAGGGTGGCAATCAGCCCCAGCATTTT
18	-	TRBV18	TRBD2	TRBJ2-1	CASSLNFVAGASYNEQFF	TGTGCCAGCTCATTAAACTTTGTAGCGGGAGCAAGTTACAATGAGCAGTTCTTC
13	-	TRBV20-1	-	TRBJ2-7	CSAFGTLPYEQYF	TGCAGTGCATTCGGGACTCTCCCCTACGAGCAGTACTTC
14	-	TRBV7-9	TRBD1	TRBJ1-5	CASTTQGASQPQHF	TGTGCCAGCACAACCCAGGGGGCTAGTCAGCCCCAGCATTTT
16	-	TRBV7-9	TRBD1	TRBJ2-2	CASSPPGQGAGGELFF	TGTGCCAGCAGCCCGCCGGGACAGGGGGCTGGCGGGGAGCTGTTTTTT
17	-	TRBV3-1	TRBD1	TRBJ2-2	CASSQPSRQGNTGELFF	TGTGCCAGCAGCCAACCCTCCCGACAGGGGAACACCGGGGAGCTGTTTTTT
12	-	TRBV7-2	TRBD1	TRBJ2-7	CATGEWEYEQYF	TGTGCTACAGGGGAATGGGAATACGAGCAGTACTTC
17	-	TRBV7-9	-	TRBJ1-5	CASSPMSPGTGNQPQHF	TGTGCCAGCAGCCCAATGAGTCCGGGTACGGGCAATCAGCCCCAGCATTTT
15	-	TRBV7-4	-	TRBJ1-4	CASSIGGEANEKLFF	TGTGCCAGCAGCATTGGCGGGGAGGCTAATGAAAAACTGTTTTTT
14	-	TRBV7-9	-	TRBJ2-7	CASSPRVRVYEQYF	TGTGCCAGCAGCCCGCGGGTGAGGGTCTACGAGCAGTACTTC
14	-	TRBV10-3	-	TRBJ2-7	CAISDRTARSEQYF	TGTGCCATCAGTGATCGAACTGCAAGATCCGAGCAGTACTTC